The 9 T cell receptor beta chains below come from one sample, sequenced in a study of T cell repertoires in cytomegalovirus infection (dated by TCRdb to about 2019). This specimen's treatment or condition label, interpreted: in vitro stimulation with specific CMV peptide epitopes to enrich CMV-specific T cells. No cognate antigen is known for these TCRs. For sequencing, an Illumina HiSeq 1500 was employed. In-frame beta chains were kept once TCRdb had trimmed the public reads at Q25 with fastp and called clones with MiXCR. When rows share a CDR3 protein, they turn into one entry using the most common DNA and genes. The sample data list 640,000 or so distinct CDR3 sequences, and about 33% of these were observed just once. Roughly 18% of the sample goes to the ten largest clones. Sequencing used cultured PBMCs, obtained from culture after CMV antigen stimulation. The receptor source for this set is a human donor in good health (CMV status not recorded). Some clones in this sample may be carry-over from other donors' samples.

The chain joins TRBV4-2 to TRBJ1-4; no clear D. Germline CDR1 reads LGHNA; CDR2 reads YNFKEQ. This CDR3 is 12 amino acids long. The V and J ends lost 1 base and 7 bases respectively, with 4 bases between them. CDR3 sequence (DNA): TGTGCCAGCAGCCAAGCGACTGAAAAACTGTTTTTT. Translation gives CASSQATEKLFF.

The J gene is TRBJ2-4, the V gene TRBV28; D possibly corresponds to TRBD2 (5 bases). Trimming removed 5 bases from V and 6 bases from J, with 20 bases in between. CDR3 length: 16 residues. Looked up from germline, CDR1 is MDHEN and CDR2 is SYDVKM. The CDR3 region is CASSQNRTPRGNIQYF. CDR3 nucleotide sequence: TGTGCCAGCAGTCAGAACCGGACCCCACGGGGAAACATTCAGTACTTC.

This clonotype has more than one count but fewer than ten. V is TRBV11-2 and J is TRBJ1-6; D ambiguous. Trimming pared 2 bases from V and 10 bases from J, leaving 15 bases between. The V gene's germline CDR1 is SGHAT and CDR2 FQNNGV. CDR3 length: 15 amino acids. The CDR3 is CASSLRAPAESPLHF. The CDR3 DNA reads TGTGCCAGCAGCTTAAGGGCTCCAGCCGAGTCACCCCTCCACTTT.

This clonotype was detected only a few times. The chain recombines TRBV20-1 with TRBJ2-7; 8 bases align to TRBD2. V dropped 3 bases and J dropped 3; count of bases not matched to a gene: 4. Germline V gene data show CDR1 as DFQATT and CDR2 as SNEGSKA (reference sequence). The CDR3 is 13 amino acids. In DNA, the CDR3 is TGCAGTGCTAGCGGGGGGGAGATCTACGAGCAGTACTTC. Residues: CSASGGEIYEQYF.

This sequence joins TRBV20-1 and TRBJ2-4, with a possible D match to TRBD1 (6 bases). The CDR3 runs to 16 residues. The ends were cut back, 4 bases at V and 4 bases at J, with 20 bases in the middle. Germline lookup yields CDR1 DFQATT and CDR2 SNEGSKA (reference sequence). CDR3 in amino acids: CSATGPGAAHKNIQYF. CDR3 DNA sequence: TGCAGTGCTACCGGGCCAGGGGCTGCTCATAAAAACATTCAGTACTTC.

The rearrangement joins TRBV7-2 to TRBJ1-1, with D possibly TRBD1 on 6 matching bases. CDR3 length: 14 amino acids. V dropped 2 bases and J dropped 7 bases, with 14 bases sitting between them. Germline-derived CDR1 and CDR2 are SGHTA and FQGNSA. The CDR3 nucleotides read TGTGCCAGCAGCTTATGGCAGGGGAGCGGTGAAGCTTTCTTT. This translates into CASSLWQGSGEAFF.

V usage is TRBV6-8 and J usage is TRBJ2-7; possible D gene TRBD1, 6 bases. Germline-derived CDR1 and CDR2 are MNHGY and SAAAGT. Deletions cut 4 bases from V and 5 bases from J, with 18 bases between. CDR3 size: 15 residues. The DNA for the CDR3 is TGTGCCAGCAGTTTCTCGGACAGTCTGTCTAACGAGCAGTACTTC. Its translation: CASSFSDSLSNEQYF.

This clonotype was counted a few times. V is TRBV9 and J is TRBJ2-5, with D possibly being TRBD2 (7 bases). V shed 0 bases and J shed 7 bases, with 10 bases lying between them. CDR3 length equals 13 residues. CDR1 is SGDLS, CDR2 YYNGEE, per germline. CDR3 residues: CASSVGGGRTQYF. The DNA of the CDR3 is TGTGCCAGCAGCGTAGGCGGGGGCCGGACCCAGTACTTC. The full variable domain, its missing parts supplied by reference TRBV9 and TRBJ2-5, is DSGVTQTPKHLITATGQRVTLRCSPRSGDLSVYWYQQSLDQGLQFLIQYYNGEERAKGNILERFSAQQFPDLHSELNLSSLELGDSALYFCASSVGGGRTQYFGPGTRLLVL.

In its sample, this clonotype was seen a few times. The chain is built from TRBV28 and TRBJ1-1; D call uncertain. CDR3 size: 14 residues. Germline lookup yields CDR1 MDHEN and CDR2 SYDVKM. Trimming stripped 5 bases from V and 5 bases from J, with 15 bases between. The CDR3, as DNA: TGTGCCAGCAGTCCGTTCTCCCCTAGGACTGAAGCTTTCTTT. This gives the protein CASSPFSPRTEAFF.